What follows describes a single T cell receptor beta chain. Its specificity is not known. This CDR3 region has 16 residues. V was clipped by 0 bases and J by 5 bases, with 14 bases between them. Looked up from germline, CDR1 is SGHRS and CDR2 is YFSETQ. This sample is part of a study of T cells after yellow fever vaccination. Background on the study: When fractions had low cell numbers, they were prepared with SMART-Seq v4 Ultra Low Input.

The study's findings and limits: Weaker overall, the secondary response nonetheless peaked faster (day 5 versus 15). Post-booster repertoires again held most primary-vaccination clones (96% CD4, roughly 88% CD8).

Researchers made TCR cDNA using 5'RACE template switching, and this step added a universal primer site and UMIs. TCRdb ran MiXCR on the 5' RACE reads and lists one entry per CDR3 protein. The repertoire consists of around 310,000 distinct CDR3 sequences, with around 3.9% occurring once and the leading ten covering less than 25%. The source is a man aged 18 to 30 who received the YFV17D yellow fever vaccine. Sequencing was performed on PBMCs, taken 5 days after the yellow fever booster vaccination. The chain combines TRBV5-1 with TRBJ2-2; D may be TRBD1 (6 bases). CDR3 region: CASSLVQGPGTGELFF. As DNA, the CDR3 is TGCGCCAGCAGCTTGGTTCAGGGGCCAGGGACCGGGGAGCTGTTTTTT.